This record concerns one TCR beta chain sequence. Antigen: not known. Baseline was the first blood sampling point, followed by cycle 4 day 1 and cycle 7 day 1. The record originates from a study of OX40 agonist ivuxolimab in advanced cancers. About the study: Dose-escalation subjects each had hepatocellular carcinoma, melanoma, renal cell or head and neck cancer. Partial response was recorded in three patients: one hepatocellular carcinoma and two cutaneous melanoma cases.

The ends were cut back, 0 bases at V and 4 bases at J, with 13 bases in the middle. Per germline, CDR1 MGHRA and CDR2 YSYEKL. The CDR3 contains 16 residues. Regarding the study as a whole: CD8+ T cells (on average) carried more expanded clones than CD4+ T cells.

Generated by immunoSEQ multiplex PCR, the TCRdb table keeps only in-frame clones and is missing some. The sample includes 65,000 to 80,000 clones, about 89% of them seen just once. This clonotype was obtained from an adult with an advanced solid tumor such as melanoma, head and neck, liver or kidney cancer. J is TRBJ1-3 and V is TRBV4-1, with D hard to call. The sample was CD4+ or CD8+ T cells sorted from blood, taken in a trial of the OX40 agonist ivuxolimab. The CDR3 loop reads CASSQDTSSSGNTIYF. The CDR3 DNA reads TGCGCCAGCAGCCAAGACACCAGTAGTTCCGGAAACACCATATATTTT.